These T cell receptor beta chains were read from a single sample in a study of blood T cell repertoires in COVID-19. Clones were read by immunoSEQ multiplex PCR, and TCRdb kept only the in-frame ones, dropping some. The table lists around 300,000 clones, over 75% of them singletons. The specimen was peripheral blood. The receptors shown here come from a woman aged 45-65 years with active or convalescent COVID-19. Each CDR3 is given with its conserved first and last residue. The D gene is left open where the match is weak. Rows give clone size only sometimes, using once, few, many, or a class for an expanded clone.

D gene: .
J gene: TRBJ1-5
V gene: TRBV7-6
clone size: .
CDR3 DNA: TGTGCCAGCAGCTTAAAAACAGGTACTTTCGATCAGCCCCAGCATTTT
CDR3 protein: CASSLKTGTFDQPQHF

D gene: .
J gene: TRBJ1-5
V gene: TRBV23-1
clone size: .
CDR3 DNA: TGCGCCAGCAGTCAAGACGTTGCACAGCTCAATCAGCCCCAGCATTTT
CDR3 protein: CASSQDVAQLNQPQHF

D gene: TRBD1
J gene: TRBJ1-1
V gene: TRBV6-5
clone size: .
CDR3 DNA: TGTGCCAGCAGTTCCTCGGACAGGGGTAACACTGAAGCTTTCTTT
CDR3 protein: CASSSSDRGNTEAFF

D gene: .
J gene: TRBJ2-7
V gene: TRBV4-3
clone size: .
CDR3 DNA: TGCGCCAGCAGCCAAGATGCGGCTGGCGAGCAGTACTTC
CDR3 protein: CASSQDAAGEQYF

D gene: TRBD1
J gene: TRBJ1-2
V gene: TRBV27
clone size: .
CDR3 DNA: TGTGCCAGCAGTACACTCACAGGGGGCGTTTATGGCTACACCTTC
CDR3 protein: CASSTLTGGVYGYTF

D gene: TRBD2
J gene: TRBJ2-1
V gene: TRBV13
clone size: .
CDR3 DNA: TGTGCCAGCAGCCCCCCGGGGACTAGCGGGATATCCTACAATGAGCAGTTCTTC
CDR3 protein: CASSPPGTSGISYNEQFF

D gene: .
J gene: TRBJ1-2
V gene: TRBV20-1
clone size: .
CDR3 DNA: TGCAGAGGTCACGACAGGAGCGGCTACACCTTC
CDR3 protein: CRGHDRSGYTF

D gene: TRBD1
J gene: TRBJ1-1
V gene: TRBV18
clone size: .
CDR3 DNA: TGTGCCAGCTCACCACCGACAGGGGGAGTGAACACTGAAGCTTTCTTT
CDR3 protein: CASSPPTGGVNTEAFF

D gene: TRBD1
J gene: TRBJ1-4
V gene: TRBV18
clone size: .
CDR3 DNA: TGTGCCAGCTCAGCGGGACAGGGGTTGGGCAGCCGTGAAAAACTGTTTTTT
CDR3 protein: CASSAGQGLGSREKLFF

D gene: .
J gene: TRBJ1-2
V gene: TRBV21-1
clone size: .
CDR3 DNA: TGTGCCAGCAGCGTCAGGGGGCGCGGTCACTATGGCTACACCTTC
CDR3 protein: CASSVRGRGHYGYTF

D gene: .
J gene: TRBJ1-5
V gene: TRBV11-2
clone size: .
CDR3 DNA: TGTGCCAGCAGCTTAGGAGGTCGCAATCAGCCCCAGCATTTT
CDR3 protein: CASSLGGRNQPQHF

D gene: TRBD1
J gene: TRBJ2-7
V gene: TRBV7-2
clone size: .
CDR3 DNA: TGTGCCAGCAGTCCTCAGGGGGCATACGAGCAGTACTTC
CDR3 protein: CASSPQGAYEQYF

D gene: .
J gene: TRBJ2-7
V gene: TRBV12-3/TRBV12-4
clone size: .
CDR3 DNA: TGTGCCAGCACAGACAGCCAGAATTACGAGCAGTACTTC
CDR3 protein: CASTDSQNYEQYF

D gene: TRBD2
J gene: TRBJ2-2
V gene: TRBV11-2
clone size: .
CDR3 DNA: TGTGCCAGCAGCTTAGATTACGTCCTAGCGGGAGTGTACACCGGGGAGCTGTTTTTT
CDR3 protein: CASSLDYVLAGVYTGELFF

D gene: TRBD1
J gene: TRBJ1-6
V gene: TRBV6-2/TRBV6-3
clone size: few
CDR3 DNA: TGTGCCAGCAGTTCCGGGACAGCAAATTCACCCCTCCACTTT
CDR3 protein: CASSSGTANSPLHF

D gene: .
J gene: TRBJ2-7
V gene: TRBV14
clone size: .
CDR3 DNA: TGTGCCAGCAGCCAAGGCCCGGGGAGATCCTACGAGCAGTACTTC
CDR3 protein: CASSQGPGRSYEQYF

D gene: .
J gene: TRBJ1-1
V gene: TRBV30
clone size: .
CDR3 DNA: TGTGCCTGGAGTGGACAGTTGAACACTGAAGCTTTCTTT
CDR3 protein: CAWSGQLNTEAFF

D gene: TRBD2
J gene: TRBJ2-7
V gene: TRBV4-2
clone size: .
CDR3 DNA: TGTGCCAGCAGCCAAGATCCGGGACTAGCGGGAGTAGCGCAGTACTTC
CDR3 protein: CASSQDPGLAGVAQYF

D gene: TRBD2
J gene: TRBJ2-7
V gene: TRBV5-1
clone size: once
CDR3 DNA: TGCGCCAGCAGCTGGGGGGGATACGAGCAGTACTTC
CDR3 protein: CASSWGGYEQYF

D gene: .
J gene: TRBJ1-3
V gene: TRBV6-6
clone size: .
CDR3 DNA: TGTGCCAGCAAAACGGGGAGCTCTGGAAACACCATATATTTT
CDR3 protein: CASKTGSSGNTIYF

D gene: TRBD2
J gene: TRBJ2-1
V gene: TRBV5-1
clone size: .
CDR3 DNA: TGCGCCAGCAGCTTGGAAATCGCGGGGGACTACAATGAGCAGTTCTTC
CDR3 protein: CASSLEIAGDYNEQFF

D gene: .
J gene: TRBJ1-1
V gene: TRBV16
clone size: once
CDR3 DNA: TGTGCCAGCAGCCAATCTGTCGGGGGCACTGAAGCTTTCTTT
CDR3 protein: CASSQSVGGTEAFF

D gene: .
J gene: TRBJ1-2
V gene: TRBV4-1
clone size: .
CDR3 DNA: TGCGCCAGCAGCCTATTGGACAGCCTAGATGGCTACACCTTC
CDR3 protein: CASSLLDSLDGYTF

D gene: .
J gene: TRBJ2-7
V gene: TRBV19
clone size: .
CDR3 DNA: TGTGCCAGTAGTCTCTTTCCAGCCTACGAGCAGTACTTC
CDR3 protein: CASSLFPAYEQYF

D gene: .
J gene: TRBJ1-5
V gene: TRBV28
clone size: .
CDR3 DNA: TGTGCCAGCAGCGCGGCCAAAACCCATCAGCCCCAGCATTTT
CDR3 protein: CASSAAKTHQPQHF

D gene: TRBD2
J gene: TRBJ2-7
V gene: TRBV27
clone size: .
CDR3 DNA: TGTGCCAGCACCCCTACGACTAGCGGCGCCTACGAGCAGTACTTC
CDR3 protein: CASTPTTSGAYEQYF

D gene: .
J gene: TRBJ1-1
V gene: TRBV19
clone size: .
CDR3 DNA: TGTGCCAGTAGTCCTAGACAGATGAACACTGAAGCTTTCTTT
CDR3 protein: CASSPRQMNTEAFF

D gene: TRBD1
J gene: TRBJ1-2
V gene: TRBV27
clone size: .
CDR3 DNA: TGTGCCAGCAGTCAACAGGGGCGGCCAATCTATGGCTACACCTTC
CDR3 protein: CASSQQGRPIYGYTF

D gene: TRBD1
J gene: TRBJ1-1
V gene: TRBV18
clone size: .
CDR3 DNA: TGTGCCAGCTCAAAGGGACAGATGAACACTGAAGCTTTCTTT
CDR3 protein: CASSKGQMNTEAFF

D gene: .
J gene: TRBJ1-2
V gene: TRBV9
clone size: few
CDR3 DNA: TGTGCCAGCAGCGTAGTTTCGGGGGATGGCTACACCTTC
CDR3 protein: CASSVVSGDGYTF

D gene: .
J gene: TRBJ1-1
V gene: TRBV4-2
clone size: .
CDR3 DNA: TGTGCCAGCAGCCAAGCTTTCGCGTCAGAAGCTTTCTTT
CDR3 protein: CASSQAFASEAFF

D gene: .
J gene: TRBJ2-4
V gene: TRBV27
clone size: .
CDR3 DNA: TGTGCCAGCAGTTTTAAGGGGAGGAACATTCAGTACTTC
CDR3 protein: CASSFKGRNIQYF

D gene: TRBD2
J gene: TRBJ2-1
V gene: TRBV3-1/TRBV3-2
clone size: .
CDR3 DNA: TGTGCCAGCAGCCCGGGGGGGGCTGAGCAGTTCTTC
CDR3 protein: CASSPGGAEQFF

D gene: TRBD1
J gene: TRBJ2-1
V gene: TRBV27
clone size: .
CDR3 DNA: TGTGCCAGCAGTTTGGGGACAGGGGGTAATAATGAGCAGTTCTTC
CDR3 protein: CASSLGTGGNNEQFF

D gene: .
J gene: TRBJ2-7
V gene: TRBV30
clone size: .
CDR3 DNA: TGTGCCGGGGCGGACAGCCTGAGGGAGCAGTACTTC
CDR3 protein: CAGADSLREQYF

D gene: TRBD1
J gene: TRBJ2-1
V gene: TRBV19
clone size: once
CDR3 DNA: TGTGCCAGTAGTGAGGACAGGGGACCCAACAATGAGCAGTTCTTC
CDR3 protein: CASSEDRGPNNEQFF

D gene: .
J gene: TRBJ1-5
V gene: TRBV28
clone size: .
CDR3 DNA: TGTGCCAGCAGTCTCCCGTCCCGGAATCAGCCCCAGCATTTT
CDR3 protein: CASSLPSRNQPQHF

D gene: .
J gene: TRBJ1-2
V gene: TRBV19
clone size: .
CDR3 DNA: TGTGCCAGTAGTACCCCCCGGACGGGAACGGAGGGCTACACCTTC
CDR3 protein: CASSTPRTGTEGYTF

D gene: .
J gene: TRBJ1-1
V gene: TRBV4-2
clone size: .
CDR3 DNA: TGTGCCAGCAGCCAAGAGGTCTACAGCAAGAACACTGAAGCTTTCTTT
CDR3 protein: CASSQEVYSKNTEAFF

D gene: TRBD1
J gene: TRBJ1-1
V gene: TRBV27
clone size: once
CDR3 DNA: TGTGCCAGCACCACCGGGACAGCGAACACTGAAGCTTTCTTT
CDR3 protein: CASTTGTANTEAFF

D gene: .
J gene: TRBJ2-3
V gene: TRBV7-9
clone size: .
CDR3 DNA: TGTGCCAGCAGCTTGCGAGGGAGCACAGATACGCAGTATTTT
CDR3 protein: CASSLRGSTDTQYF

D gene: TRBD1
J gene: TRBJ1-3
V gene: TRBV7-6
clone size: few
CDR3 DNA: TGTGCCAGCAGCTTTCAGGGGGCATCTGGAAACACCATATATTTT
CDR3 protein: CASSFQGASGNTIYF

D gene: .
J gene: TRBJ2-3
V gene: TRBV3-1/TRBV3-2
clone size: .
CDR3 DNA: TGTGCCAGCAGCACACCAGCGACAGATACGCAGTATTTT
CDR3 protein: CASSTPATDTQYF

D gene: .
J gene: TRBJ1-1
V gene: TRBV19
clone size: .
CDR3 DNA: TGTGCCAGTAGTATGTGGAAGGGGATGAACACTGAAGCTTTCTTT
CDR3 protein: CASSMWKGMNTEAFF

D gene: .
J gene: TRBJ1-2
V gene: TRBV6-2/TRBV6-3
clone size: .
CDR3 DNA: TGTGCCAGCAGTTACTTCGCAGCTAACTATGGCTACACCTTC
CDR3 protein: CASSYFAANYGYTF